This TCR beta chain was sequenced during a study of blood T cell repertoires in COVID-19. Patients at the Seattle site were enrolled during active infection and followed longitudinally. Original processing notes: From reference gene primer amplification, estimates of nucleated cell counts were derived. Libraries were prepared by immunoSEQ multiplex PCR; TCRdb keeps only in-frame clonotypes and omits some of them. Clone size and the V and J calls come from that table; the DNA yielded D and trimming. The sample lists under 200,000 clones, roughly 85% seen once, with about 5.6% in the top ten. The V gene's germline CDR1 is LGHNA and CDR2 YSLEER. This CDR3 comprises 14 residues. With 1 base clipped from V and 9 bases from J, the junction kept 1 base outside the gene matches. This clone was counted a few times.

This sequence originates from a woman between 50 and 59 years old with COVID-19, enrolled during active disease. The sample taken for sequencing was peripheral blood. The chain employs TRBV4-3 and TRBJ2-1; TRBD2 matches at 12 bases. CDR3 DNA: TGCGCCAGCAGCCAAGGACTAGCGGGGGTTGAGCAGTTCTTC. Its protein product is CASSQGLAGVEQFF.